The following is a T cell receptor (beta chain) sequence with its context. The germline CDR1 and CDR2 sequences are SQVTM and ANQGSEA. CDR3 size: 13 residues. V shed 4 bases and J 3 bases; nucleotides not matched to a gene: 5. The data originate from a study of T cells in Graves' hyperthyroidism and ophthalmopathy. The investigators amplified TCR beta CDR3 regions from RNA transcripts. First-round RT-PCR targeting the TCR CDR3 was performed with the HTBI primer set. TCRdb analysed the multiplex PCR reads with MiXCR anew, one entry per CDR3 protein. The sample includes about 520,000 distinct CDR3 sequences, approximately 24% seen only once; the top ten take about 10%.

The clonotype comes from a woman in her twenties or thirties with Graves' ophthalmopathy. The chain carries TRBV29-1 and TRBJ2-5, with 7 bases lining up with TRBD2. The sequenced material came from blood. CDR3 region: CSVGRDYEETQYF. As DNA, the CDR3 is TGCAGCGTTGGCCGGGACTACGAAGAGACCCAGTACTTC.